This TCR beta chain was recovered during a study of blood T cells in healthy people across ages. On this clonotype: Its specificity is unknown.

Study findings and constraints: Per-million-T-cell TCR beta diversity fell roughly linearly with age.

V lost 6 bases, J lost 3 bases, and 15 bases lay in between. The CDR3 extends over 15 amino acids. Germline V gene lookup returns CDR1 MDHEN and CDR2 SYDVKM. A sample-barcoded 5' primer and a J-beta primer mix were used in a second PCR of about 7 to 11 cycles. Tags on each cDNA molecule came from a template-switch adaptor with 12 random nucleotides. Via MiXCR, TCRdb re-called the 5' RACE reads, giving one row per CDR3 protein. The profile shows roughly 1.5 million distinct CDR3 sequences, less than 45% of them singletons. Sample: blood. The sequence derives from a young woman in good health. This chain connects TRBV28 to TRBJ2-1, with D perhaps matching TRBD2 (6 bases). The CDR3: CASRNRDFYYNEQFF. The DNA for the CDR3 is TGTGCCAGCAGGAACCGGGACTTCTACTACAATGAGCAGTTCTTC.